The clone carrying this T cell receptor (beta chain) was seen only once. This record belongs to a study of radiation and T cells in renal cell carcinoma. The length of the CDR3 is 14 residues. The germline gives CDR1 MNHNS, CDR2 SASEGT. Trimming removed 10 bases at V and 7 bases at J, with 22 bases between. Time point reported: baseline pretreatment blood. As to treatment: 15 Gy SBRT to primary tumor, nephrectomy 4 weeks later. Data came from immunoSEQ multiplex PCR; TCRdb stores just in-frame clones and leaves some out. The data show roughly 100,000 clones, under 90% seen once. The V call is TRBV6-1, the J call TRBJ2-5; unclear D gene. The sequence derives from a man in his sixties with renal cell carcinoma. The material was blood, obtained from a patient whose treatment included radiotherapy and nephrectomy. The CDR3 spells CATSGLAAIATQYF. CDR3 sequence (DNA): TGTGCCACCTCTGGTCTCGCGGCTATTGCGACCCAGTACTTC.